Below, 24 T cell receptor beta chains from the same sample are listed, as sequenced in a study of cytomegalovirus exposure and HLA in healthy donors. A multiplex PCR was run with 60 Vbeta primers and 13 Jbeta primers. The method was immunoSEQ multiplex PCR; TCRdb's version includes in-frame clones alone and lacks a portion of them. This table holds roughly 100,000 clones, about 80% found once. The sample consisted of PBMCs. The source of these receptors is a man aged 35-49 years in good health and CMV-seronegative.

The gene calls are TRBV27 and TRBJ2-5; 9 bases match TRBD1. V shed 5 bases, J shed 5 bases, and the junction held 12 bases outside the gene matches. CDR3 size: 16 residues. CDR1 MNHEY and CDR2 SMNVEV come from the germline V gene (reference sequence). The DNA of the CDR3 is TGTGCCAGCAGTCTAGAGACAGGGGGGGACTTGGAGACCCAGTACTTC. Its translation: CASSLETGGDLETQYF.

The rearrangement uses TRBV11-2 and TRBJ2-5, with TRBD1 matching 9 bases. The J call may be faulty, since TRBJ2-7 better matches the DNA end. Looked up from germline, CDR1 is SGHAT and CDR2 is FQNNGV. This CDR3 is 18 amino acids long. CDR3 coding DNA: TGTGCCAGCAGCTCCCGGAACAGTCGACAGGGGGTCTCCTACGAGCAGTACTTC. Amino acid sequence: CASSSRNSRQGVSYEQYF.

The V call is TRBV21-1, the J call TRBJ2-7; the table gives TRBD2 as D, unverified against the DNA. TRBV21-1 is annotated as a pseudogene. The length of the CDR3 is 17 residues. The CDR3 sequence is CASSIRLAGESPYEQYF. Written as DNA, the CDR3 is TGTGCCAGCAGCATCCGATTAGCGGGAGAGTCCCCCTACGAGCAGTACTTC.

The V and J genes are TRBV9 and TRBJ2-3; D gene uncertain. The CDR3 has 16 amino acids. V lost 0 bases and J lost 0, with 11 bases in between. Germline CDR1 is SGDLS and CDR2 is YYNGEE. In DNA, the CDR3 is TGTGCCAGCAGCGTAGTGCCGCACTCTAGCACAGATACGCAGTATTTT. This encodes CASSVVPHSSTDTQYF.

The V call is TRBV6-5, the J call TRBJ2-7; a possible D gene is TRBD2 (5 bases). Trimming pared 5 bases from V and 3 bases from J, leaving 17 bases between. The CDR3 is 15 amino acids. CDR1 MNHEY and CDR2 SVGAGI come from the germline V gene. The CDR3 loop is CASSPIFFAGYEQYF. The CDR3, as DNA: TGTGCCAGCAGTCCGATCTTCTTCGCGGGCTACGAGCAGTACTTC.

The chain carries TRBV9 and TRBJ2-1, with TRBD2 as a possible D gene (5 bases). Germline CDR1 and CDR2: SGDLS and YYNGEE. CDR3 length: 15 amino acids. V lost 3 bases, J lost 8 bases, and 18 bases lay in between. The CDR3 DNA reads as TGTGCCAGCAGCGCTTCTCCCCGGAGCGGCGATGAGCAGTTCTTC. It specifies CASSASPRSGDEQFF.

CDR3 nucleotides: TGTGCCAGCAGCTTGGCGGGACTACCTTTCTACGAGCAGTACTTC. Translation: CASSLAGLPFYEQYF. V usage is TRBV5-8 and J usage is TRBJ2-7, with 7 nucleotides matching TRBD2. Looked up from germline, CDR1 is SGHTS and CDR2 is YDEGEE. V was pared by 0 bases and J by 3 bases, with 6 bases of the junction left unmatched. This CDR3 contains 15 residues.

The CDR3 region has the DNA TGTGCCAGCTCTGGGGGGGCAGATACGCAGTATTTT. Translated, it gives CASSGGADTQYF. This chain uses TRBV25-1 with TRBJ2-3; 7 bases fit TRBD2. The germline gives CDR1 MGHDK, CDR2 SYGVNS. The CDR3 covers 12 residues. V dropped 8 bases and J dropped 4; count of bases not matched to a gene: 3.

V gene TRBV4-2 combines with J gene TRBJ2-5; weak D call: TRBD1 (6 bases). CDR1 and CDR2 (germline): LGHNA, YNFKEQ. The V and J ends lost 1 base and 4 bases respectively, with 10 bases between them. The CDR3 spans 14 residues. The CDR3 here is CASSQAAGAETQYF. The CDR3 nucleotides are TGTGCCAGCAGCCAAGCGGCAGGGGCAGAGACCCAGTACTTC.

A single count supports this clone. The chain is built from TRBV4-3 and TRBJ2-2; D is unresolved. CDR1 and CDR2 from the germline V gene are LGHNA and YSLEER. Trimming stripped 2 bases from V and 2 bases from J, with 6 bases between. The CDR3 spans 14 residues. This CDR3 is CASSQRDNTGELFF. CDR3 bases: TGCGCCAGCAGCCAAAGAGATAACACCGGGGAGCTGTTTTTT.

This sequence joins TRBV4-1 and TRBJ2-4; perhaps TRBD2 as D (6 bases). V was trimmed by 3 bases and J by 7 bases, leaving 10 bases between them. The CDR3 runs 13 residues. The germline V gene encodes CDR1 MGHRA and CDR2 YSYEKL. In DNA, the CDR3 is TGCGCCAGCAGCCACGGCAGCGGGAACATTCAGTACTTC. As protein: CASSHGSGNIQYF.

The CDR3 is CASSVVPRLGSGDTQYF. The CDR3 DNA sequence: TGTGCCAGCAGCGTAGTCCCCCGACTAGGGTCTGGAGATACGCAGTATTTT. The rearrangement joins TRBV9 to TRBJ2-3; weak D call: TRBD2 (6 bases). The CDR3 extends over 17 amino acids. In germline, CDR1 is SGDLS, CDR2 YYNGEE. Trimming removed 0 bases from V and 5 bases from J, with 19 bases in between.

The chain employs TRBV2 and TRBJ2-1, with TRBD2 matching over 9 bases. The V gene end was trimmed by 4 bases and the J gene end by 1 base; junction bases not matched to a gene: 5. Germline loops: CDR1 SNHLY, CDR2 FYNNEI. This CDR3 has 16 residues. The DNA for the CDR3 is TGTGCCAGCAGTGTTACACTAGCGGGTTCCTACAATGAGCAGTTCTTC. It codes for CASSVTLAGSYNEQFF.

The chain joins TRBV5-1 to TRBJ1-1; possible D gene TRBD1, 5 bases. The ends were cut back, 4 bases at V and 5 bases at J, with 12 bases in the middle. Looked up from germline, CDR1 is SGHRS and CDR2 is YFSETQ. The CDR3 contains 13 residues. The CDR3 sequence is CASSTDKGTEAFF. Written as DNA, the CDR3 is TGCGCCAGCAGCACGGACAAGGGAACTGAAGCTTTCTTT.

This clone was counted only a few times. The chain uses TRBV6-1 and TRBJ1-4; D is possibly TRBD1 (6 bases). The CDR3 contains 13 residues. The germline V gene encodes CDR1 MNHNS and CDR2 SASEGT. Trimming left V 4 bases short and J 7 bases short, with 10 bases between. Here the CDR3 DNA reads TGTGCCAGCAGTGGGGACATTTCTGAAAAACTGTTTTTT. It is translated as CASSGDISEKLFF.

This clone showed up just once. The V call is TRBV30, the J call TRBJ1-5; TRBD1 matches at 8 bases. The CDR3 length is 13 residues. The ends lost 5 bases at V and 1 base at J; junction bases unmatched: 1. Germline assignment: CDR1 GTSNPN and CDR2 SVGIG (reference sequence). The DNA of the CDR3 is TGTGCCTGGCAGGGGGCGAGCAATCAGCCCCAGCATTTT. It codes for CAWQGASNQPQHF.

The gene calls are TRBV19 and TRBJ2-7; D not certain. The V and J ends lost 3 bases and 2 bases respectively, with 11 bases between them. Germline V gene sequence: CDR1 LNHDA, CDR2 SQIVND (reference sequence). This CDR3 region has 14 residues. The CDR3 spells CASSIDLPAYEQYF. The CDR3 DNA sequence: TGTGCCAGTAGTATCGATTTACCGGCCTACGAGCAGTACTTC.

The chain uses TRBV28 and TRBJ2-7; 8 positions agree with TRBD1. Trimming at V came to 1 base and at J to 7 bases, leaving 12 bases not matched to a gene. The CDR3 extends over 16 amino acids. From germline, CDR1 is MDHEN and CDR2 SYDVKM. The CDR3, as DNA: TGTGCCAGCAGTTTATACCTAACAGGGGGAGATGGGGAGCAGTACTTC. Its protein is CASSLYLTGGDGEQYF.

This clone was recorded only once. The chain carries TRBV4-3 and TRBJ2-5; a weak D match, TRBD2 (6 bases). CDR1 is LGHNA, CDR2 YSLEER, per germline. With 3 bases removed from V and 4 bases from J, the gap between germline ends came to 15 bases. This CDR3 contains 15 residues. CDR3 amino acids: CASSHGGERSETQYF. CDR3 DNA sequence: TGCGCCAGCAGCCATGGCGGGGAAAGGTCAGAGACCCAGTACTTC.

The chain is built from TRBV30 and TRBJ2-3; D unclear. Germline V CDR1 and CDR2: GTSNPN, SVGIG (reference sequence). The germline V and J ends were trimmed by 1 base and 2 bases, with 4 bases remaining between them. The CDR3 consists of 12 residues. The CDR3 loop is CAWSGLTDTQYF. The DNA of the CDR3 is TGTGCCTGGAGTGGTCTCACAGATACGCAGTATTTT.

The genes are TRBV5-1 and TRBJ2-4; TRBD2 is a possible D gene (5 bases). The V gene's germline CDR1 is SGHRS and CDR2 YFSETQ. This CDR3 comprises 14 residues. V lost 0 bases to trimming and J lost 3 bases, with 7 bases between them. The CDR3 here is CASSLVGSKNIQYF. The CDR3 DNA reads TGCGCCAGCAGCTTGGTAGGGAGCAAAAACATTCAGTACTTC.

This clone is a singleton in its sample. The V gene is TRBV28, the J gene TRBJ1-3; D gene ambiguous. The CDR3 loop spans 14 amino acids. Germline-derived CDR1 and CDR2 are MDHEN and SYDVKM. The germline V and J ends were trimmed by 2 bases and 4 bases, with 9 bases remaining between them. This chain's CDR3 is CASSLPRQGNTIYF. CDR3 DNA: TGTGCCAGCAGTTTACCGAGACAAGGAAACACCATATATTTT.

This chain connects TRBV11-1 to TRBJ2-1; D perhaps matches TRBD2 (5 bases). This CDR3 is built from 13 residues. Germline-derived CDR1 and CDR2 are SGHAT and FQDESV (reference sequence). With 1 base removed from V and 8 bases from J, the gap between germline ends came to 9 bases. CDR3 coding DNA: TGTGCCAGCAGCTTAGTCCGGGGTTATGAGCAGTTCTTC. This codes for CASSLVRGYEQFF.

The chain employs TRBV5-1 and TRBJ1-3; D uncertain. Germline CDR1 and CDR2: SGHRS and YFSETQ. The CDR3 sequence is 14 residues long. The V end lost 4 bases, the J end lost 4 bases, and 12 bases lay between the germline ends. CDR3 coding DNA: TGCGCCAGCAGCATAAGAGGGCACGGAAACACCATATATTTT. It translates to CASSIRGHGNTIYF. The full variable domain, with the rest looked up from reference TRBV5-1 and TRBJ1-3, is KAGVTQTPRYLIKTRGQQVTLSCSPISGHRSVSWYQQTPGQGLQFLFEYFSETQRNKGNFPGRFSGRQFSNSRSEMNVSTLELGDSALYLCASSIRGHGNTIYFGEGSWLTVV.